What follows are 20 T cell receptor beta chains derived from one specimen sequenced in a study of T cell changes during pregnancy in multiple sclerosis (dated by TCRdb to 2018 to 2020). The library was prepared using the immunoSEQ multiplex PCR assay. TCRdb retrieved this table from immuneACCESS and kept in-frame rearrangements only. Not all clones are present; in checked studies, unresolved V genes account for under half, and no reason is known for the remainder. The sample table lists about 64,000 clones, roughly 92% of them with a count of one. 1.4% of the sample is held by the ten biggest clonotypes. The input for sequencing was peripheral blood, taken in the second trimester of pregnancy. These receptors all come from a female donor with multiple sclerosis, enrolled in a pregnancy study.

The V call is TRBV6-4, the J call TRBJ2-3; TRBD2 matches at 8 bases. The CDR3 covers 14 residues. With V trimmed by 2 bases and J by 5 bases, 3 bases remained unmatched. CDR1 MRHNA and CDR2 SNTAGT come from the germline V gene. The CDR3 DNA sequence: TGTGCCAGCAGTGACGGGCTAGCGGGAGATACGCAGTATTTT. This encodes CASSDGLAGDTQYF.

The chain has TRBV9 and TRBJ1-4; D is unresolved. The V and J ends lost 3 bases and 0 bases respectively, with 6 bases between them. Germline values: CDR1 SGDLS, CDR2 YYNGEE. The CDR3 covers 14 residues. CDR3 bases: TGTGCCAGCAGCGGGAGTGCAACTAATGAAAAACTGTTTTTT. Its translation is CASSGSATNEKLFF. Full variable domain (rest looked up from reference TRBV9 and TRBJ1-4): DSGVTQTPKHLITATGQRVTLRCSPRSGDLSVYWYQQSLDQGLQFLIQYYNGEERAKGNILERFSAQQFPDLHSELNLSSLELGDSALYFCASSGSATNEKLFFGSGTQLSVL.

CDR3 sequence reads: CASGRVGETQYF. The CDR3 DNA follows: TGTGCCAGCGGGCGGGTGGGGGAGACCCAGTACTTC. The chain couples TRBV13 to TRBJ2-5; D is perhaps TRBD2 (5 bases). The germline gives CDR1 PRHDT, CDR2 FYEKMQ (reference sequence). V lost 8 bases and J 5 bases, leaving 12 bases between the germline ends. The CDR3 has 12 amino acids.

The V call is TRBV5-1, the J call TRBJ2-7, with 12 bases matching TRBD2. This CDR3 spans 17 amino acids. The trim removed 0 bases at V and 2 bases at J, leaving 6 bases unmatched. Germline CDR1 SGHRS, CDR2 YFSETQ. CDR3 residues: CASSLGVLAGGPYEQYF. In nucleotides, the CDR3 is TGCGCCAGCAGCTTGGGGGTACTAGCGGGAGGTCCCTACGAGCAGTACTTC.

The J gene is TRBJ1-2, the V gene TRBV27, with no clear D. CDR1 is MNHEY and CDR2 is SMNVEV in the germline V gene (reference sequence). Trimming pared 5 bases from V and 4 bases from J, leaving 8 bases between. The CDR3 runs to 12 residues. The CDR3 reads CASSNTVYGYTF. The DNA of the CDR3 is TGTGCCAGCAGTAATACAGTCTATGGCTACACCTTC.

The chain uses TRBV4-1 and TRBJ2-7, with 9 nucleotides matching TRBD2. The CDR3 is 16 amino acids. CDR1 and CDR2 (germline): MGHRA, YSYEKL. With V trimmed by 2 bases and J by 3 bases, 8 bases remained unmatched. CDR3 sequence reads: CASSQTAGGPLYEQYF. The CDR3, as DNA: TGCGCCAGCAGCCAAACAGCGGGAGGTCCCCTCTACGAGCAGTACTTC.

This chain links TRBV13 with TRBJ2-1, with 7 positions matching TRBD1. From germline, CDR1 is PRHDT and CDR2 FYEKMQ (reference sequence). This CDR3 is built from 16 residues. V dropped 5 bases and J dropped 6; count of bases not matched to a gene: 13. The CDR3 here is CASSTDRESLSNEQFF. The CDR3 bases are TGTGCCAGCAGCACAGACAGGGAGAGCTTGAGCAATGAGCAGTTCTTC.

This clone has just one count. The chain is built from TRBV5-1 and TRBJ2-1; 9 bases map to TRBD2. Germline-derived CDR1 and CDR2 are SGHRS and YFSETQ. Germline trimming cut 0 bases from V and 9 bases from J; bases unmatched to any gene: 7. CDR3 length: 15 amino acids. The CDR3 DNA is TGCGCCAGCAGCTTGGATATTAGCGGGAGCGGTGAGCAGTTCTTC. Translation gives CASSLDISGSGEQFF.

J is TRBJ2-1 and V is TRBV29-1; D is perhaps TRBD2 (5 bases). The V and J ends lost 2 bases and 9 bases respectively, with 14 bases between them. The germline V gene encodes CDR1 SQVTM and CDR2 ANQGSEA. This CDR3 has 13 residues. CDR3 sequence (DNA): TGCAGCGTTGAATCGCGAGGGCTTAGTGAGCAGTTCTTC. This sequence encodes CSVESRGLSEQFF.

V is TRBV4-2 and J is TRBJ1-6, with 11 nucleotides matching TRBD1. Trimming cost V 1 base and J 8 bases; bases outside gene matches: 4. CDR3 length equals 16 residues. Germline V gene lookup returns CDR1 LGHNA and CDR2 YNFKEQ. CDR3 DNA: TGTGCCAGCAGCCAAGCCCCGGGACAGGGGGATTCACCCCTCCACTTT. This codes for CASSQAPGQGDSPLHF.

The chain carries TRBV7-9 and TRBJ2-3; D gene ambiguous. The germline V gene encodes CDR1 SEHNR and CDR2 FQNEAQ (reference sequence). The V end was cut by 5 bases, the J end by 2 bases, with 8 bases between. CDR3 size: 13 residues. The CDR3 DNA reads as TGTGCCAGCAGCCGAGAATTCACAGATACGCAGTATTTT. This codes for CASSREFTDTQYF.

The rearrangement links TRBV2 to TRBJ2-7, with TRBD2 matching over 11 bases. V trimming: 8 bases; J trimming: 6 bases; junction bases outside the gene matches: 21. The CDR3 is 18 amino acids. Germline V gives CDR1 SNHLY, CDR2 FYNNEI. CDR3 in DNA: TGTGCCAGCGGCAGGGGGTCACGTGTTACTAGCGGGAGAGGCGAGCAGTACTTC. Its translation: CASGRGSRVTSGRGEQYF.

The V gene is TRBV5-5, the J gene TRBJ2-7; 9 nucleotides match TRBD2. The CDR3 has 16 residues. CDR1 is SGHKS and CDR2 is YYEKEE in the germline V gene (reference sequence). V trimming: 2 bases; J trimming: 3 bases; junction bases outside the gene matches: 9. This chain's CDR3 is CASSFSKLAGVYEQYF. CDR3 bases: TGTGCCAGCAGCTTTTCCAAACTAGCGGGTGTCTACGAGCAGTACTTC.

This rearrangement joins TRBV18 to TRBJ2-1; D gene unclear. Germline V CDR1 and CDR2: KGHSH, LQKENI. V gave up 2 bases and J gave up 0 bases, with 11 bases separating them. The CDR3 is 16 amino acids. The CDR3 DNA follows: TGTGCCAGCTCACCATTGGATAGGAGCTCCTACAATGAGCAGTTCTTC. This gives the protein CASSPLDRSSYNEQFF.

Here the CDR3 DNA reads TGTGCCAGCAGCTTCGGTAGGGAGGGCCACGACAATGAGCAGTTCTTC. It is translated as CASSFGREGHDNEQFF. The chain is built from TRBV2 and TRBJ2-1, with TRBD2 identical over 7 bases. The CDR3 sequence is 16 residues long. Germline CDR1 SNHLY, CDR2 FYNNEI. Losses at the gene ends were 6 bases for V and 5 bases for J; bases not matched to a gene: 13.

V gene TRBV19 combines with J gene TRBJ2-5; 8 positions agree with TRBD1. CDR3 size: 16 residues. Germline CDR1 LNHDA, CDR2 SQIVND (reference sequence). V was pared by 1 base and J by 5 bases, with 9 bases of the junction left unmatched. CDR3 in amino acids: CASSIGGAGGWETQYF. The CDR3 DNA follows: TGTGCCAGTAGTATAGGGGGGGCAGGGGGCTGGGAGACCCAGTACTTC.

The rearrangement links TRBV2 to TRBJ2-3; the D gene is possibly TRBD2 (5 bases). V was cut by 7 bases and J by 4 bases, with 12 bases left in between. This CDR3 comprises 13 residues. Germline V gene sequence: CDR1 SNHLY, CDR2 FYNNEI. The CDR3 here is CASIEGAADTQYF. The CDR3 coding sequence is TGTGCCAGCATCGAGGGAGCGGCAGATACGCAGTATTTT.

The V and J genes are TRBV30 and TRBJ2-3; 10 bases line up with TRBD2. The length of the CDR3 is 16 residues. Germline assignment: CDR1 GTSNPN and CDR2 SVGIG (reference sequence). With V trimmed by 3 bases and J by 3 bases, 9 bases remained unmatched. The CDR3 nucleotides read TGTGCCTGGAGGGAAGGACTAGCGGCTTCTACAGATACGCAGTATTTT. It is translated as CAWREGLAASTDTQYF.

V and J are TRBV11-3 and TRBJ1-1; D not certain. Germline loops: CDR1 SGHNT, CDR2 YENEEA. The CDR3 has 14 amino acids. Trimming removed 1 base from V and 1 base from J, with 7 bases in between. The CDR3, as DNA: TGTGCCAGCAGCTTAGGGGGAGAGAACACTGAAGCTTTCTTT. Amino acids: CASSLGGENTEAFF.

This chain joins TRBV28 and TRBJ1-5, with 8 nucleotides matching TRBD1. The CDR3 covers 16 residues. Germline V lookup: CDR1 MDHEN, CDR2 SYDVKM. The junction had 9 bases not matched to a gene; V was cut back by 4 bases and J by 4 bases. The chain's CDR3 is CASSSLTGGGNQPQHF. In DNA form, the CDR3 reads TGTGCCAGCAGTTCCCTAACAGGGGGGGGTAATCAGCCCCAGCATTTT.